The rows below give T cell receptor beta chains drawn from one sample of a study of blood T cell repertoires in COVID-19. Sequenced by immunoSEQ multiplex PCR; TCRdb stores in-frame clones only, minus some. Of 200,000 to 250,000 clones in the sample, 83% were seen once. Material for sequencing was peripheral blood. The origin of the receptors is a woman in her twenties or thirties with COVID-19, enrolled during active disease. CDR3s include the opening cysteine and the closing phenylalanine or tryptophan. D genes are given only for firm matches. Clone size is stated in some rows and not others, as once, few, many or a class when expanded.

j_gene	v_gene	abundance	d_gene	CDR3aa	CDR3nt
TRBJ2-7	TRBV7-2	-	TRBD2	CASSSGTSGRVYEQYF	TGTGCCAGCAGCTCCGGGACTAGCGGGAGGGTCTACGAGCAGTACTTC
TRBJ1-1	TRBV15	-	-	CATSRLSQGTEAFF	TGTGCCACCAGCAGGCTATCTCAGGGTACTGAAGCTTTCTTT
TRBJ1-1	TRBV7-2	few	TRBD1	CASSPGQGKAEAFF	TGTGCCAGCAGCCCAGGACAGGGAAAGGCTGAAGCTTTCTTT
TRBJ2-5	TRBV3-1/TRBV3-2	-	TRBD1	CASSDRGLGETQYF	TGTGCCAGCAGCGACAGGGGATTGGGAGAGACCCAGTACTTC
TRBJ2-5	TRBV11-2	once	-	CASSLDQETQYF	TGTGCCAGCAGCTTAGATCAGGAGACCCAGTACTTC
TRBJ2-1	TRBV11-1	few	TRBD2	CASSFLTSGSYNEQFF	TGTGCCAGCAGCTTCTTGACTAGCGGGAGCTACAATGAGCAGTTCTTC
TRBJ2-1	TRBV27	once	-	CASSSDSSYNEQFF	TGTGCCAGCAGTTCGGACAGCTCCTACAATGAGCAGTTCTTC
TRBJ2-7	TRBV19	-	-	CASKRGARHEQYF	TGTGCCAGTAAACGGGGGGCGCGCCACGAGCAGTACTTC
TRBJ2-7	TRBV7-9	once	-	CASSPTGYEQYF	TGTGCCAGCAGTCCCACAGGATACGAGCAGTACTTC
TRBJ1-1	TRBV19	-	-	CASSISVNTEAFF	TGTGCCAGTAGTATATCAGTGAACACTGAAGCTTTCTTT
TRBJ1-5	TRBV30	-	-	CAWKGVGQPQHF	TGTGCCTGGAAAGGGGTAGGTCAGCCCCAGCATTTT
TRBJ2-3	TRBV30	-	TRBD2	CAWSGGLAGSRDTQYF	TGTGCCTGGAGCGGTGGACTAGCGGGGTCCAGAGATACGCAGTATTTT
TRBJ1-5	TRBV6-2/TRBV6-3	-	-	CASSYRGNQPQHF	TGTGCCAGCAGTTACCGCGGGAATCAGCCCCAGCATTTT
TRBJ2-7	TRBV5-4	-	TRBD1	CASSSAGQARGYEQYF	TGTGCCAGCAGCTCCGCGGGACAGGCCAGGGGCTACGAGCAGTACTTC
TRBJ2-5	TRBV29-1	-	-	CSVDRVFGETQYF	TGCAGCGTTGACAGGGTGTTTGGGGAGACCCAGTACTTC
TRBJ1-4	TRBV7-9	-	-	CASRNGEAPNEKLFF	TGTGCCAGCCGCAACGGGGAGGCTCCTAATGAAAAACTGTTTTTT
TRBJ1-5	TRBV6-5	few	TRBD1	CASSRTGLQPQHF	TGTGCCAGCAGCCGGACAGGGCTTCAGCCCCAGCATTTT
TRBJ2-1	TRBV6-5	few	-	CASSNPSGLYNEQFF	TGTGCCAGCAGTAATCCGTCGGGACTTTACAATGAGCAGTTCTTC
TRBJ2-3	TRBV14	-	TRBD2	CASTQTGGFATQYF	TGTGCCAGCACCCAGACGGGGGGGTTCGCTACGCAGTATTTT
TRBJ2-1	TRBV7-3	-	TRBD2	CASSHGQRGNNEQFF	TGTGCCAGCAGCCACGGCCAGCGGGGCAACAATGAGCAGTTCTTC
TRBJ2-1	TRBV18	-	-	CASSPARSSVNNEQFF	TGTGCCAGCTCACCGGCCAGGTCTAGCGTAAACAATGAGCAGTTCTTC
TRBJ2-5	TRBV7-7	-	-	CASGEGGRETQYF	TGTGCCAGCGGTGAGGGAGGAAGAGAGACCCAGTACTTC
TRBJ1-3	TRBV9	-	TRBD1	CASSATGTASGNTIYF	TGTGCCAGCAGCGCCACCGGGACAGCCTCTGGAAACACCATATATTTT
TRBJ2-2	TRBV11-2	-	-	CASTPIGTSRSGELFF	TGTGCCAGCACACCCATCGGGACAAGTCGATCTGGGGAGCTGTTTTTT
TRBJ2-1	TRBV6-5	-	TRBD2	CASSYLGGGEQFF	TGTGCCAGCAGTTACCTGGGGGGGGGTGAGCAGTTCTTC
TRBJ2-2	TRBV4-3	-	-	CASSQAAGELFF	TGCGCCAGCAGCCAGGCAGCCGGGGAGCTGTTTTTT
TRBJ1-3	TRBV10-3	few	TRBD1	CAISLGQANSGNTIYF	TGTGCCATCAGTCTTGGACAGGCCAACTCTGGAAACACCATATATTTT
TRBJ1-6	TRBV6-4	-	-	CASSLQANSPLHF	TGTGCCAGCAGTTTACAGGCCAATTCACCCCTCCACTTT
TRBJ2-3	TRBV7-3	few	-	CASSSGVRTDTQYF	TGTGCCAGCAGCTCAGGGGTGCGCACAGATACGCAGTATTTT
TRBJ1-2	TRBV30	-	-	CAWSVAGPNYGYTF	TGTGCCTGGAGTGTCGCGGGACCTAACTATGGCTACACCTTC
TRBJ1-1	TRBV27	-	-	CASSPVGGVDTEAFF	TGTGCCAGCAGTCCCGTGGGGGGGGTCGACACTGAAGCTTTCTTT
TRBJ2-3	TRBV7-9	once	TRBD1	CASHYLDRGTDTQYF	TGTGCCAGCCATTATTTAGACAGGGGGACAGATACGCAGTATTTT
TRBJ1-1	TRBV5-6	-	-	CASSRGHPNTEAFF	TGTGCCAGCAGCCGGGGACACCCGAACACTGAAGCTTTCTTT